The source of this T cell receptor beta chain is a study of post-analysis software for immune sequencing data. This clonotype has just a few counts. Antigen: not known. The CDR3 contains 15 residues. Germline V gene sequence: CDR1 SGHTA, CDR2 FQGNSA. Trimming took 2 bases from V and 7 from J; bases not matched to a gene: 9. Study findings and constraints: TRBV5-6, TRBV5-1 and TRBV20-1 were among about 5 TRBV segments more frequent in patients than controls. Controls significantly exceeded multiple sclerosis patients in normalized Chao1 diversity.

Included in the TCR beta cDNA libraries were unique molecular identifiers. With about 0.85 to 10 million T cells as the source, roughly 0.5 million cDNA molecules resulted. TCRdb reanalysed the PCR reads using MiXCR and keeps one entry per CDR3 protein. The table lists over 700,000 distinct CDR3 sequences, roughly 27% of them singletons. The sequence came from a girl under 18 with multiple sclerosis. Specimen: blood. The V call is TRBV7-2, the J call TRBJ2-7, with 9 nucleotides matching TRBD1. Here the CDR3 DNA reads TGTGCCAGCAGCTTATCCGGGACAGGGAGCGTGGAGCAGTACTTC. As protein: CASSLSGTGSVEQYF. The entire variable domain, with the rest obtained from reference TRBV7-2 and TRBJ2-7, is as follows: GAGVSQSPSNKVTEKGKDVELRCDPISGHTALYWYRQSLGQGLEFLIYFQGNSAPDKSGLPSDRFSAERTGGSVSTLTIQRTQQEDSAVYLCASSLSGTGSVEQYFGPGTRLTVT.